This entry concerns a single T cell receptor beta chain. Its specificity is unknown. Via MiXCR, TCRdb re-called the 5' RACE reads, giving one row per CDR3 protein. The repertoire holds around 500,000 distinct CDR3 sequences, with roughly a fifth as singletons. The entry originates in a study of T cells after yellow fever vaccination. General study findings and limits: The study re-detected most primary-vaccination clones after the booster (approximately 96% CD4, around 90% CD8). Although most clonotypes did not, a small share appeared in both CD4 and CD8 compartments.

The CDR3 is made up of 13 amino acids. The V gene's germline CDR1 is WSHSY and CDR2 SAAADI. V lost 6 bases, J lost 3 bases, and 5 bases stayed unmatched. The chain links TRBV10-2 to TRBJ2-7, with 7 bases fitting TRBD2. The clonotype originates from a man younger than 30 who received the YFV17D yellow fever vaccine. This specimen was PBMCs, taken approximately 20 days after the first yellow fever vaccination. As DNA, the CDR3 is TGCGCCAGCAGAGCGGGACCAAACTACGAGCAGTACGTC. This gives the protein CASRAGPNYEQYV.